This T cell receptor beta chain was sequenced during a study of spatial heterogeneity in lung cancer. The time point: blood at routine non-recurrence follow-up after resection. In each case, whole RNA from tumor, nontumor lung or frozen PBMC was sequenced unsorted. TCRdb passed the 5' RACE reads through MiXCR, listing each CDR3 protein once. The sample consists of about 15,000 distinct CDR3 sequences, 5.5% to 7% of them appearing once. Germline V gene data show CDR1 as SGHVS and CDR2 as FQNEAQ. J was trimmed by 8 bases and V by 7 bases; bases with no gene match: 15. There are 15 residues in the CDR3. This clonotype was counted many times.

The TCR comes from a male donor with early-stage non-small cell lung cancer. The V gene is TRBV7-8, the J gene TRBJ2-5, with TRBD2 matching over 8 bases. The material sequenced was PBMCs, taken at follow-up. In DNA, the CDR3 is TGTGCCAGCACCACTCGGGGGGGCCGCCGGACAACCCAGTACTTC. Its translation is CASTTRGGRRTTQYF.